The 9 T cell receptor beta chains presented below share a single source sample, sequenced in a study of shared clonotypes between healthy human individuals. Here immunoSEQ multiplex PCR was the method, and the copy in TCRdb shows in-frame clones only, minus some. The sample consists of 2 million to 2.5 million clones, over 85% of them appearing once. The specimen was naive CD4+ T cells from PBMCs. The subset denotes: CD45RA+ positively selected. The receptors originated from a man between 18 and 35 years old in good health. Some clones in this sample may be carry-over from other donors' samples.

The chain joins TRBV6-5 to TRBJ2-1; the D is unclear. This CDR3 is built from 15 residues. Between the trimmed V and J ends, which lost 3 bases and 0 bases, there was a span of 9 bases. CDR1 is MNHEY, CDR2 SVGAGI, per germline. The chain's CDR3 is CASSYATASYNEQFF. For the CDR3, the DNA is TGTGCCAGCAGTTATGCAACTGCCTCCTACAATGAGCAGTTCTTC.

With respect to this clone: At the DNA level, this CDR3 is encoded by other sequences in the same sample as well. This sequence joins TRBV9 and TRBJ2-3; D call uncertain. The V end lost 0 bases, the J end lost 0 bases, and 8 bases lay between the germline ends. Looked up from germline, CDR1 is SGDLS and CDR2 is YYNGEE. The CDR3 sequence is 15 residues long. CDR3 sequence reads: CASSVGGFSTDTQYF. As DNA, the CDR3 is TGTGCCAGCAGCGTAGGTGGGTTTAGCACAGATACGCAGTATTTT.

The chain uses TRBV5-4 and TRBJ2-2, with D unclear. V lost 4 bases and J lost 3, with 13 bases in between. Germline CDR1 and CDR2: SGHNT and YYREEE (reference sequence). The CDR3 is 15 amino acids. The CDR3: CASSDGYPHTGELFF. The CDR3, as DNA: TGTGCCAGCAGCGACGGGTATCCTCACACCGGGGAGCTGTTTTTT. The entire variable domain, with the rest obtained from reference TRBV5-4 and TRBJ2-2, is as follows: ETGVTQSPTHLIKTRGQQVTLRCSSQSGHNTVSWYQQALGQGPQFIFQYYREEENGRGNFPPRFSGLQFPNYSSELNVNALELDDSALYLCASSDGYPHTGELFFGEGSRLTVL.

With respect to this clone: Other DNA sequences in the same sample also yield this CDR3. V gene TRBV15 combines with J gene TRBJ1-5, with D unresolved. Trimming removed 1 base from V and 4 bases from J, with 2 bases in between. From germline, CDR1 is LNHNV and CDR2 YYDKDF (reference sequence). The CDR3 totals 12 residues. CDR3 residues: CATSRANQPQHF. In DNA, the CDR3 is TGTGCCACCAGCAGAGCAAATCAGCCCCAGCATTTT.

Remarks on this clone: Different DNA sequences within this sample yield the same CDR3. This rearrangement joins TRBV5-1 to TRBJ2-2; D gene unclear. In germline, CDR1 is SGHRS, CDR2 YFSETQ. The CDR3 runs to 14 residues. V was pared by 0 bases and J by 2 bases, with 5 bases between. The CDR3 DNA follows: TGCGCCAGCAGCTTGGCCGTCAACACCGGGGAGCTGTTTTTT. This codes for CASSLAVNTGELFF.

The rearrangement uses TRBV5-4 and TRBJ2-3; D gene ambiguous. V was clipped by 5 bases and J by 0 bases, with 13 bases between them. CDR1 and CDR2 (germline): SGHNT, YYREEE (reference sequence). The CDR3 spans 15 residues. The CDR3 sequence is CASRPKAESTDTQYF. CDR3 DNA: TGTGCCAGCAGGCCAAAGGCGGAAAGCACAGATACGCAGTATTTT.

Concerning this clone: The same CDR3 is also encoded by other DNA sequences in this sample. J is TRBJ2-5 and V is TRBV5-1, with D unresolved. Per the germline V gene, CDR1 is SGHRS and CDR2 is YFSETQ. The CDR3 contains 14 residues. The V and J ends lost 4 bases and 0 bases respectively, with 10 bases between them. The DNA for the CDR3 is TGCGCCAGCAGCCTTGGCACAAACCAAGAGACCCAGTACTTC. This encodes CASSLGTNQETQYF.

As to this clone: The same CDR3 can be traced to other DNA sequences in this sample. The V call is TRBV2, the J call TRBJ1-5; D might be TRBD1 (5 bases). V lost 4 bases, J lost 1 base, and 8 bases lay in between. CDR1 and CDR2 (germline): SNHLY, FYNNEI. This CDR3 region has 14 residues. The CDR3 sequence is CASSGQGSNQPQHF. The CDR3 DNA reads TGTGCCAGCAGTGGCCAGGGCAGCAATCAGCCCCAGCATTTT.

Turning to this clone: Germline and junction disagree at one end, which may indicate a read error. This chain connects TRBV11-2 to TRBJ2-1, with D unresolved. From germline, CDR1 is SGHAT and CDR2 FQNNGV. The CDR3 sequence is 12 residues long. The DNA of the CDR3 is TGTGCCAGCAGCCCGTCCGGGTCTCCACCTGTCTTC. This sequence encodes CASSPSGSPPVF.